This TCR beta chain was observed in a study of blood T cell repertoires in COVID-19. The overall study: Both acute and convalescent COVID-19 samples were obtained from the United States, Italy and Spain. In each case, the material was cDNA or gDNA derived from T cells, B-cell-depleted T cells, or PBMCs.

A few counts support this clone. Per the authors' pipeline: Amplified reference gene primers provided the basis for estimating nucleated cell counts. Some clones are missing from TCRdb's copy, which holds only in-frame ones; the method was immunoSEQ multiplex PCR. V, J and clone size are those of that table, while D and trimming were read from the DNA. The table shows 250,000 to 300,000 clones, with about 91% occurring only once. The germline gives CDR1 SGDLS, CDR2 YYNGEE. The V end was cut by 2 bases, the J end by 4 bases, with 6 bases between. The CDR3 is 12 amino acids. The TCR originated in a woman aged 55-70 years with acute or convalescent COVID-19. The sequencing input was peripheral blood. The V call is TRBV9, the J call TRBJ1-2, with TRBD1 as a possible D gene (5 bases). CDR3 sequence (DNA): TGTGCCAGCAGCGTGGGGCTCTATGGCTACACCTTC. Translated, it gives CASSVGLYGYTF.